One sample yielded the 22 T cell receptor beta chains listed below, sequenced in a study of T-cell memory formation after mild COVID-19. Using its own MiXCR run on the 5' RACE reads, TCRdb lists one record per CDR3 protein. Of 340,000 or so distinct CDR3 sequences in the sample, over 10% were seen once. Material: PBMCs or a T cell subset sorted from them (not recorded which). The receptors here all came from a man aged 18 to 29 who had mild COVID-19 (a few samples of this study predate the infection). Cell type and time point are not known.

In this sample, this clonotype turned up a few times. The V and J genes are TRBV12-3 or TRBV12-4 and TRBJ1-5, with TRBD1 matching 8 bases. CDR3 length equals 15 residues. The trim removed 7 bases at V and 4 bases at J, leaving 9 bases unmatched. The CDR3 here is CASTFGQGLNQPQHF. The CDR3 region has the DNA TGTGCCAGCACCTTCGGACAGGGCCTAAATCAGCCCCAGCATTTT.

This clonotype turned up a few times. The chain is built from TRBV6-1 and TRBJ2-6; possibly TRBD1 or TRBD2 for D (5 bases each). There are 15 residues in the CDR3. Trimming shortened V by 2 bases and J by 10 bases, and 15 bases separated the two germline ends. The germline V gene encodes CDR1 MNHNS and CDR2 SASEGT. The CDR3 DNA reads as TGTGCCAGCAGTGAAATCCGTGTCAGGGAGAACGTCCTGACTTTC. It is translated as CASSEIRVRENVLTF.

The rearrangement uses TRBV30 and TRBJ2-6; TRBD2 is a possible D gene (5 bases). Germline V gene lookup returns CDR1 GTSNPN and CDR2 SVGIG (reference sequence). Deletions cut 5 bases from V and 4 bases from J, with 6 bases between. The CDR3 contains 12 residues. The CDR3 DNA sequence: TGTGCCTGGGGAGGCGGGGCCAACGTCCTGACTTTC. The encoded protein is CAWGGGANVLTF.

This clonotype showed up just a few times. V usage is TRBV7-8 and J usage is TRBJ1-5; D gene ambiguous. Germline assignment: CDR1 SGHVS and CDR2 FQNEAQ. Trimming shortened V by 2 bases and J by 4 bases, and 15 bases separated the two germline ends. This CDR3 has 16 amino acids. The CDR3 sequence: CASSLFGNQRNQPQHF. DNA for the CDR3: TGTGCCAGCAGCTTATTCGGAAACCAACGTAATCAGCCCCAGCATTTT.

A few counts support this clonotype. The V gene is TRBV4-3, the J gene TRBJ1-2; D remains ambiguous. The germline V gene encodes CDR1 LGHNA and CDR2 YSLEER. This CDR3 has 14 amino acids. The germline V and J ends were trimmed by 0 bases and 7 bases, with 12 bases remaining between them. CDR3 nucleotide sequence: TGCGCCAGCAGCCAAGATCGAAGACGGCTTGGCTACACCTTC. The encoded protein is CASSQDRRRLGYTF.

The rearrangement links TRBV2 to TRBJ1-6; 7 bases map to TRBD1. Germline CDR1 and CDR2: SNHLY and FYNNEI. V lost 6 bases and J lost 8; bases outside the gene matches: 7. The CDR3 extends over 14 amino acids. CDR3 sequence reads: CASRRQGMDSPLHF. The CDR3 DNA is TGTGCCAGCAGAAGACAGGGAATGGATTCACCCCTCCACTTT.

This sequence joins TRBV28 and TRBJ2-1; unclear D gene. Trimming shortened V by 6 bases and J by 8 bases, and 26 bases separated the two germline ends. Per germline, CDR1 MDHEN and CDR2 SYDVKM. There are 17 residues in the CDR3. The CDR3 is CASSPPGLLPPADEQFF. Here the CDR3 DNA reads TGTGCCAGCAGCCCGCCGGGCCTCCTCCCTCCGGCCGATGAGCAGTTCTTC.

The chain carries TRBV4-1 and TRBJ1-6; no definite D call. This CDR3 region has 12 residues. V lost 0 bases to trimming and J lost 11 bases, with 5 bases between them. The V gene's germline CDR1 is MGHRA and CDR2 YSYEKL. Here the CDR3 reads CASSQEDPPLHF. CDR3 nucleotide sequence: TGCGCCAGCAGCCAAGAAGATCCACCCCTCCACTTT.

A few counts support this clonotype. Written as DNA, the CDR3 is TGTGCCAGCAGCCACATCCCCCAGCGGGGGACCTACGAGCAGTACTTC. This codes for CASSHIPQRGTYEQYF. The chain couples TRBV11-2 to TRBJ2-7; 8 bases agree with TRBD2. This CDR3 comprises 16 residues. Germline V CDR1 and CDR2: SGHAT, FQNNGV. With V trimmed by 5 bases and J by 2 bases, 11 bases remained unmatched.

This clonotype was counted between two and nine times. The chain recombines TRBV5-4 with TRBJ2-1; 10 bases line up with TRBD2. Germline CDR1 reads SGHNT; CDR2 reads YYREEE (reference sequence). CDR3 length: 16 amino acids. Unmatched junction bases numbered 6, after V lost 3 bases and J lost 3 bases. CDR3 coding DNA: TGTGCCAGCAGCTCGGGCCAGCGGGGGGGCTACAATGAGCAGTTCTTC. The encoded protein is CASSSGQRGGYNEQFF. The variable domain in full, with the rest retrieved from reference TRBV5-4 and TRBJ2-1, is ETGVTQSPTHLIKTRGQQVTLRCSSQSGHNTVSWYQQALGQGPQFIFQYYREEENGRGNFPPRFSGLQFPNYSSELNVNALELDDSALYLCASSSGQRGGYNEQFFGPGTRLTVL.

This clonotype has only a few counts. The chain links TRBV5-1 to TRBJ2-1; 12 nucleotides align to TRBD2. V gave up 0 bases and J gave up 8 bases; unmatched junction bases: 9. This CDR3 region has 17 residues. CDR1 and CDR2 from the germline V gene are SGHRS and YFSETQ. CDR3: CASSLALAGGPSHEQFF. The CDR3 nucleotides are TGCGCCAGCAGCTTGGCGCTAGCGGGGGGGCCAAGCCATGAGCAGTTCTTC.

This clonotype came up a few times. V and J are TRBV29-1 and TRBJ2-1, with no clear D. Germline CDR1 and CDR2: SQVTM and ANQGSEA. This CDR3 region has 12 residues. V lost 3 bases to trimming and J lost 4 bases, with 7 bases between them. The chain's CDR3 is CSVESGYNEQFF. CDR3 nucleotides: TGCAGCGTTGAGTCCGGTTACAATGAGCAGTTCTTC.

This clonotype was recorded many times. The gene calls are TRBV29-1 and TRBJ2-5; D call uncertain. The CDR3 has 10 amino acids. V lost 4 bases and J lost 1, with 1 base in between. CDR1 and CDR2 from the germline V gene are SQVTM and ANQGSEA. The CDR3 is CSVGQETQYF. The CDR3 coding sequence is TGCAGCGTTGGCCAAGAGACCCAGTACTTC.

The rearrangement links TRBV7-9 to TRBJ1-5; D ambiguous. Germline loops: CDR1 SEHNR, CDR2 FQNEAQ (reference sequence). Deletions cut 5 bases from V and 4 bases from J, with 9 bases between. The CDR3 is 13 residues long. The CDR3 region has the DNA TGTGCCAGCAGCGCAGAGGGTAATCAGCCCCAGCATTTT. It encodes CASSAEGNQPQHF.

This clonotype was counted ten times or more. The chain is built from TRBV7-2 and TRBJ2-3; D is uncertain. The V and J ends lost 1 base and 7 bases respectively, with 9 bases between them. The length of the CDR3 is 13 residues. Germline CDR1 is SGHTA and CDR2 is FQGNSA. The CDR3 loop reads CASSLGPPYTQYF. As DNA, the CDR3 is TGTGCCAGCAGCTTAGGACCGCCCTATACGCAGTATTTT.

V and J are TRBV10-3 and TRBJ2-3; D is uncertain. This CDR3 has 13 residues. Germline V gene data show CDR1 as ENHRY and CDR2 as SYGVKD. The V and J ends lost 6 bases and 2 bases respectively, with 9 bases between them. The CDR3 sequence is CAISSADTDTQYF. Written as DNA, the CDR3 is TGTGCCATCAGCTCCGCAGACACAGATACGCAGTATTTT.

The V call is TRBV7-9, the J call TRBJ1-2, with no clear D. V lost 4 bases and J 4 bases, leaving 10 bases between the germline ends. The CDR3 is 13 residues long. Per the germline V gene, CDR1 is SEHNR and CDR2 is FQNEAQ (reference sequence). CDR3 in amino acids: CASSSARAYGYTF. The CDR3 DNA is TGTGCCAGCAGCTCCGCCCGGGCCTATGGCTACACCTTC. Looking up the rest from reference TRBV7-9 and TRBJ1-2 gives the full variable domain: DTGVSQNPRHKITKRGQNVTFRCDPISEHNRLYWYRQTLGQGPEFLTYFQNEAQLEKSRLLSDRFSAERPKGSFSTLEIQRTEQGDSAMYLCASSSARAYGYTFGSGTRLTVV.

This clonotype showed up just a few times. The chain joins TRBV7-2 to TRBJ2-2; 7 bases align to TRBD2. Germline V CDR1 and CDR2: SGHTA, FQGNSA. This CDR3 is built from 16 residues. J lost 7 bases, V lost 4 bases, and 12 bases had no gene match. The CDR3 is CASSSAVAGLGGELFF. CDR3 nucleotide sequence: TGTGCCAGCAGCTCTGCGGTAGCGGGCTTGGGCGGGGAGCTGTTTTTT.

This clonotype was seen a handful of times. V and J are TRBV20-1 and TRBJ2-5; D might be TRBD1 (6 bases). Per germline, CDR1 DFQATT and CDR2 SNEGSKA (reference sequence). Trimming cost V 5 bases and J 1 base, with 8 bases left between them. CDR3 length: 12 residues. The CDR3 nucleotides are TGCAGTGCTCCGGACAGCCAAGAGACCCAGTACTTC. The encoded protein is CSAPDSQETQYF.

The chain has TRBV4-1 and TRBJ1-5; possibly TRBD1 for D (5 bases). Germline V gives CDR1 MGHRA, CDR2 YSYEKL. The CDR3 sequence is 17 residues long. Trimming removed 1 base at V and 1 base at J, with 14 bases between. The CDR3 DNA follows: TGCGCCAGCAGCCAAGGTCTTGGACGGGGGAGCAATCAGCCCCAGCATTTT. Its translation: CASSQGLGRGSNQPQHF.

This clonotype showed up just a few times. The V call is TRBV20-1, the J call TRBJ2-5; 7 nucleotides line up with TRBD1. Trimming took 6 bases from V and 1 from J; bases not matched to a gene: 11. This CDR3 has 15 residues. Germline V gives CDR1 DFQATT, CDR2 SNEGSKA (reference sequence). CDR3 residues: CSAPHPRQGQETQYF. CDR3 coding DNA: TGCAGTGCCCCCCATCCTCGACAGGGCCAAGAGACCCAGTACTTC.

The chain couples TRBV15 to TRBJ2-2, with a tentative D call TRBD2 (5 bases). The CDR3 has 16 amino acids. CDR1 and CDR2 from the germline V gene are LNHNV and YYDKDF (reference sequence). With 4 bases removed from V and 3 bases from J, the gap between germline ends came to 15 bases. The CDR3 nucleotides are TGTGCCACCAGCATCTACGGAGGACGGGACACCGGGGAGCTGTTTTTT. The encoded protein is CATSIYGGRDTGELFF.